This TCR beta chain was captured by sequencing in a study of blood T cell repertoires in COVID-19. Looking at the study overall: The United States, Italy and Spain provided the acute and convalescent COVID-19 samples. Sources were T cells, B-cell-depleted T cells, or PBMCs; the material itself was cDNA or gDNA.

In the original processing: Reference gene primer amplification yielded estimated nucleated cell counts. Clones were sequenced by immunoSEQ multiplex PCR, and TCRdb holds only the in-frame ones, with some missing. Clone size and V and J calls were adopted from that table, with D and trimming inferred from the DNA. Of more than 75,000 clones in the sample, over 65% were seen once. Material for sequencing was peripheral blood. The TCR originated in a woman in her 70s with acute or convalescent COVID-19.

Here the CDR3 DNA reads TGTGCCAGCTTTCCCCAGACGGACAGGGTAAAGGGGCACTACGAGCAGTACGTC. Encoded protein: CASFPQTDRVKGHYEQYV. J is TRBJ2-7 and V is TRBV12-1; the D call of TRBD1 is as the table states it, not checked on the DNA. TRBV12-1 is noted as a pseudogene. The CDR3 covers 18 residues.